Only one count was recorded for the clone carrying this T cell receptor beta chain. The sample belongs to a study of blood T cell repertoires in COVID-19. Donors in Cohort 3 counted as recovered after two negative PCRs, clearance, or symptom resolution. V was shortened by 2 bases and J by 9 bases, with 11 bases between the two germline ends. Germline V gene data show CDR1 as MDHEN and CDR2 as SYDVKM. The CDR3 totals 13 residues. TCRdb's copy holds only in-frame clones and misses some; the assay was immunoSEQ multiplex PCR. The table lists more than 200,000 clones, about 89% of them singletons, with around 4% in the top ten.

This clonotype was obtained from a woman in her thirties who had recovered from COVID-19. Sequenced: PBMCs or T cells enriched from blood (not recorded which). The V and J genes are TRBV28 and TRBJ2-1, with TRBD2 as a possible D gene (5 bases). CDR3 DNA sequence: TGTGCCAGCAGTTTAAGCCCTCGGGGTGAGCAGTTCTTC. Its protein product is CASSLSPRGEQFF.